This T cell receptor beta chain was captured in a study of regulatory T cells in long-lasting Graves disease. Many counts were recorded for this clonotype. The antigen remains unidentified. Noted time point: newly diagnosed GD, antithyroid drugs for less than 3 months. There was RNA extracted from PBMCs, and the TCR library was made from it. The CDR3 spans 13 residues. Trimming removed 5 bases at V and 4 bases at J, with 11 bases between. Regarding the study as a whole: Only peripheral blood was studied, not thyroid tissue.

Relying on iRepertoire HTBI primers and Arm-PCR of CDR3 regions, the team built TCR beta libraries. Using its own MiXCR run on the multiplex PCR reads, TCRdb lists one record per CDR3 protein. The data show 560,000 or so distinct CDR3 sequences, 15% to 20% seen once. These data were also filed under a second study, of T cells in Graves' hyperthyroidism and ophthalmopathy.

The chain couples TRBV12-3 or TRBV12-4 to TRBJ1-1, with TRBD1 as a possible D gene (5 bases). The starting material was peripheral blood mononuclear cells (PBMCs), obtained at new diagnosis, from a patient treated with antithyroid drugs. The TCR originated in a man aged 18 to 30 with Graves disease. The CDR3, as DNA: TGTGCCAGCAGTGACCTAGGGGTCACTGAAGCTTTCTTT. This codes for CASSDLGVTEAFF.